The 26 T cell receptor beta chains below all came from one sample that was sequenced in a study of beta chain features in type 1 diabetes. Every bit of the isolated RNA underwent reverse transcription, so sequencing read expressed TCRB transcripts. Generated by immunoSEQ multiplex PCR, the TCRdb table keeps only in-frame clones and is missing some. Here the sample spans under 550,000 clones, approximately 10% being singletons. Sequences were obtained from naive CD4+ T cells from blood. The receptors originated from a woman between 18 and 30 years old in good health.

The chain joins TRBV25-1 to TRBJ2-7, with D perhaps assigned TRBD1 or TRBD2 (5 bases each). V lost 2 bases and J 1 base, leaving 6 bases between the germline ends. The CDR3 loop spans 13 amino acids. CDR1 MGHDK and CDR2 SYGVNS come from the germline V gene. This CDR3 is CASSEGGSYEQYF. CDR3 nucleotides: TGTGCCAGCAGTGAAGGGGGATCCTACGAGCAGTACTTC.

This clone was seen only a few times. The CDR3 nucleotides read TGTGCCAGCAGCTCCAGGGGGTCTGGAAACACCATATATTTT. Residues: CASSSRGSGNTIYF. V is TRBV13 and J is TRBJ1-3, with 7 positions matching TRBD1. Germline trimming cut 4 bases from V and 1 base from J; bases unmatched to any gene: 1. The CDR3 loop spans 14 amino acids. Germline CDR1 is PRHDT and CDR2 is FYEKMQ (reference sequence).

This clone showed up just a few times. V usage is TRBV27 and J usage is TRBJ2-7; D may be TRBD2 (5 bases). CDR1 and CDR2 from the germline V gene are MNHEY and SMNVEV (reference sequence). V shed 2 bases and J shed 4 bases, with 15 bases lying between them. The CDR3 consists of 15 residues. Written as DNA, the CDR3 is TGTGCCAGCAGTTTAGAACCACGGACTTCTTACGAGCAGTACTTC. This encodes CASSLEPRTSYEQYF.

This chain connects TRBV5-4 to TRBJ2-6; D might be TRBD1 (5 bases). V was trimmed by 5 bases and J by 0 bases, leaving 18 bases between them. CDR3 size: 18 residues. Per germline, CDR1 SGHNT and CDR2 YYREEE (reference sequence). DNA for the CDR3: TGTGCCAGCAGGCCAGGGTTAAGGATTGGCTCTGGGGCCAACGTCCTGACTTTC. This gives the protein CASRPGLRIGSGANVLTF.

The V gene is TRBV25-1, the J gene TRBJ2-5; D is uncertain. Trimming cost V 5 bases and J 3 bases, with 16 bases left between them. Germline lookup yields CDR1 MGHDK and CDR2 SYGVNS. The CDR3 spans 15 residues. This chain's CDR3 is CASSTAGEKKETQYF. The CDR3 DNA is TGTGCCAGCAGTACGGCTGGTGAAAAAAAAGAGACCCAGTACTTC.

CDR3 DNA sequence: TGTGCCAGCAGTTACGGACGGACAGATGGCTACACCTTC. Its protein product is CASSYGRTDGYTF. The J gene is TRBJ1-2, the V gene TRBV6-5, with D perhaps TRBD1 (6 bases). V was clipped by 2 bases and J by 6 bases, with 10 bases between them. The CDR3 length is 13 residues. CDR1 MNHEY and CDR2 SVGAGI come from the germline V gene.

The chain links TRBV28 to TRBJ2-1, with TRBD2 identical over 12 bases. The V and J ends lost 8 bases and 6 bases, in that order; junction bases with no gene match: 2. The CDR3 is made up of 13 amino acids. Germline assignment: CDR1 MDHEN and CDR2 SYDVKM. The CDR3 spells CASLAGGPNEQFF. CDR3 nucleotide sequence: TGTGCCAGCCTAGCGGGAGGGCCCAATGAGCAGTTCTTC.

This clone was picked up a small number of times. The CDR3 coding sequence is TGTGCCAGCAGCGTAGAGACATCTCCTAGGGAGACCCAGTACTTC. Translating it yields CASSVETSPRETQYF. The V call is TRBV9, the J call TRBJ2-5; D is unclear. Germline V gene sequence: CDR1 SGDLS, CDR2 YYNGEE. V lost 0 bases and J lost 5, with 14 bases in between. The CDR3 length is 15 residues.

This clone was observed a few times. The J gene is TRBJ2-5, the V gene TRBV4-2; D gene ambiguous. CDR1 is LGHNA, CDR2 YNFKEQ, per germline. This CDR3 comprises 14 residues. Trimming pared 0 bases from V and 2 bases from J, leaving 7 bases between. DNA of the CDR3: TGTGCCAGCAGCCAAGATTGGCGGCAAGAGACCCAGTACTTC. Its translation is CASSQDWRQETQYF.

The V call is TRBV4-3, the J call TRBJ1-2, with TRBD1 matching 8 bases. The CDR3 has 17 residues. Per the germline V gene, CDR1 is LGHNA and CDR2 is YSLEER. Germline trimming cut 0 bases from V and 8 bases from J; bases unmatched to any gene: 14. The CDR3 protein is CASSQDFAGTGYLGYTF. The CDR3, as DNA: TGCGCCAGCAGCCAAGATTTCGCCGGGACAGGATATTTGGGCTACACCTTC.

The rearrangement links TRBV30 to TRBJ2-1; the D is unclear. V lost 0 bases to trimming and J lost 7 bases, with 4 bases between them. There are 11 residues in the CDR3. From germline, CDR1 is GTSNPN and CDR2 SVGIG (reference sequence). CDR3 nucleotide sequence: TGTGCCTGGAGTGTACTAAATGAGCAGTTCTTC. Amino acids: CAWSVLNEQFF.

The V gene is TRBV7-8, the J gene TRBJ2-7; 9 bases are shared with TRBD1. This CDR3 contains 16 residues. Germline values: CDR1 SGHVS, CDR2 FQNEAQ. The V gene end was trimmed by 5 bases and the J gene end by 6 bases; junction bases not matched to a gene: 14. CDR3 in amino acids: CASSPHRGPPLGEQYV. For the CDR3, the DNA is TGTGCCAGCAGCCCACACAGGGGGCCGCCGTTAGGCGAGCAGTACGTC.

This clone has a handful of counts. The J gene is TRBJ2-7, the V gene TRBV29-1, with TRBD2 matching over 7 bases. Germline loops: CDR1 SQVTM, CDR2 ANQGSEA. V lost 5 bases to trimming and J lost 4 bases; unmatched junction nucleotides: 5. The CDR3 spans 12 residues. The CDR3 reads CSVLRERYEQYF. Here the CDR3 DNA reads TGCAGCGTTTTGCGGGAGCGGTACGAGCAGTACTTC.

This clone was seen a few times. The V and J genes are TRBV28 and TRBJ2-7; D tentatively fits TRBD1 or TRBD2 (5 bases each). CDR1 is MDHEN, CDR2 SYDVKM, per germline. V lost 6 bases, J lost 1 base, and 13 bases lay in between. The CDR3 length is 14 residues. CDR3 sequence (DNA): TGTGCCAGCAGCCCCGGGACGATGTCCTACGAGCAGTACGTC. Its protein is CASSPGTMSYEQYV.

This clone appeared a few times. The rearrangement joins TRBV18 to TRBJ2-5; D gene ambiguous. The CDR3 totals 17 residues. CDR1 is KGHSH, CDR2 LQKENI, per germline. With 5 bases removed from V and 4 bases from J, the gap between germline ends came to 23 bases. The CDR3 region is CASSRPMWGKFGETQYF. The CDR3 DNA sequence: TGTGCCAGCTCAAGACCGATGTGGGGAAAATTTGGAGAGACCCAGTACTTC. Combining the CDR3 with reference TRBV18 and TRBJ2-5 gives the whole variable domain NAGVMQNPRHLVRRRGQEARLRCSPMKGHSHVYWYRQLPEEGLKFMVYLQKENIIDESGMPKERFSAEFPKEGPSILRIQQVVRGDSAAYFCASSRPMWGKFGETQYFGPGTRLLVL.

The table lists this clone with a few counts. CDR3 sequence: CASSLNVDRAYTQYF. The CDR3, as DNA: TGTGCCAGCAGCCTAAATGTTGACAGGGCATATACGCAGTATTTT. V usage is TRBV7-2 and J usage is TRBJ2-3, with 7 positions matching TRBD1. V was pared by 5 bases and J by 7 bases, with 12 bases of the junction left unmatched. The CDR3 is 15 residues long. The germline gives CDR1 SGHTA, CDR2 FQGNSA.

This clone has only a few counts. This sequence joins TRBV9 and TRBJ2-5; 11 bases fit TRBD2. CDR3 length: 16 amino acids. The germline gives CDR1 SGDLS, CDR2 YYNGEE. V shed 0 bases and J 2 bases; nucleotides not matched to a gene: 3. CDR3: CASSVGPSGGQETQYF. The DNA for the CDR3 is TGTGCCAGCAGCGTAGGTCCTAGCGGGGGGCAAGAGACCCAGTACTTC.

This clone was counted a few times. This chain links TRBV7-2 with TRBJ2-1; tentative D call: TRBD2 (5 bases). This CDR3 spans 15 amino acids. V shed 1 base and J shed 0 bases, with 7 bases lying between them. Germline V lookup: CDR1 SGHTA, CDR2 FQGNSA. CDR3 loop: CASSLGAGSYNEQFF. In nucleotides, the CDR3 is TGTGCCAGCAGCTTAGGTGCGGGCTCCTACAATGAGCAGTTCTTC.

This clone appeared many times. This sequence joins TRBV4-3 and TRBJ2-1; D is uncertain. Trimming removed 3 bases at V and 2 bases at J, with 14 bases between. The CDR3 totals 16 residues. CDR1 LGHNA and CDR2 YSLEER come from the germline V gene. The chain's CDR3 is CASSQGSRITYNEQFF. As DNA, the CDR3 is TGCGCCAGCAGCCAGGGATCCAGGATTACCTACAATGAGCAGTTCTTC.

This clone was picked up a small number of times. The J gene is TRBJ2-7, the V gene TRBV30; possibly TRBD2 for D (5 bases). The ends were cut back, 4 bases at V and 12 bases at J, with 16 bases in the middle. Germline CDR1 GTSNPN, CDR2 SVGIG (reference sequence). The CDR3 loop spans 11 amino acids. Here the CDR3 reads CAWKRTGSLYF. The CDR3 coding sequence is TGTGCCTGGAAACGAACGGGATCATTGTACTTC.

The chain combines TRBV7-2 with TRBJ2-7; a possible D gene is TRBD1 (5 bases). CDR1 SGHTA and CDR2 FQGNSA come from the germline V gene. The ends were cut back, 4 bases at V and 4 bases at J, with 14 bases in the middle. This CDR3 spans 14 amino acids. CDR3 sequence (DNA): TGTGCCAGCAGCTCCTCCACCCCAGGGTACGAGCAGTACTTC. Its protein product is CASSSSTPGYEQYF.

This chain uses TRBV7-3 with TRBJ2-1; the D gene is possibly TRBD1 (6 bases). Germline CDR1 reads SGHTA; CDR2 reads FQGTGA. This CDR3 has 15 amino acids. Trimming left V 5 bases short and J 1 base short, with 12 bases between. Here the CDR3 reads CASSQGHRSYNEQFF. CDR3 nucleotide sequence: TGTGCCAGCAGCCAGGGACATCGATCCTACAATGAGCAGTTCTTC. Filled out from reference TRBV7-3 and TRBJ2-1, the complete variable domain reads GAGVSQTPSNKVTEKGKYVELRCDPISGHTALYWYRQSLGQGPEFLIYFQGTGAADDSGLPNDRFFAVRPEGSVSTLKIQRTERGDSAVYLCASSQGHRSYNEQFFGPGTRLTVL.

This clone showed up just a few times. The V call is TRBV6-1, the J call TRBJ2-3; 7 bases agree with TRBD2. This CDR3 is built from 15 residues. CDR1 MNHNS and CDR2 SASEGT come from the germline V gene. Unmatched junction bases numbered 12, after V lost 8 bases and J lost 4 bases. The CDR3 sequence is CASDLSGIWSDTQYF. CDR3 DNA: TGTGCCAGCGATCTGAGCGGGATATGGTCAGATACGCAGTATTTT.

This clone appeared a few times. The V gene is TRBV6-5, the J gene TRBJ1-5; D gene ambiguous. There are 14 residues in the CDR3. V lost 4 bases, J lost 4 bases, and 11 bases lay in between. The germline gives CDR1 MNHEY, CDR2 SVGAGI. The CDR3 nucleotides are TGTGCCAGCAGTTTGTGGCAGGCGAATCAGCCCCAGCATTTT. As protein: CASSLWQANQPQHF.

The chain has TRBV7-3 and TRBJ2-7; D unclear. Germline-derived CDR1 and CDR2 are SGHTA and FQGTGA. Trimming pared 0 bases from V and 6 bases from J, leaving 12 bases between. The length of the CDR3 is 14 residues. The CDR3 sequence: CASSLTASPGEQYF. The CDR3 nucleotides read TGTGCCAGCAGCTTAACGGCTTCCCCTGGCGAGCAGTACTTC.

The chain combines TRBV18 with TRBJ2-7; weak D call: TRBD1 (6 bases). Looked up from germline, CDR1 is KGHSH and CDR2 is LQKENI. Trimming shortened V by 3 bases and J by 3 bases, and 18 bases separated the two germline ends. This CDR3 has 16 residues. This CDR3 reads CASSPSGTQGGYEQYF. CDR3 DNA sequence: TGTGCCAGCTCACCGTCGGGGACGCAAGGGGGCTACGAGCAGTACTTC.